The clone carrying this T cell receptor (beta chain) was recorded a few times. The CDR3 length is 14 residues. Germline CDR1 and CDR2: SGHTA and FQGTGA. A J-beta primer mix and a sample-barcoded 5' primer were used in a second PCR of roughly 6 to 12 cycles. TCRdb re-analysed the 5' RACE reads in MiXCR, keeping a single row per CDR3 protein. The table includes about 800,000 distinct CDR3 sequences, roughly 64% detected once. This sample was included in a study of blood T cells in healthy people across ages. Overall study: Template switching recovered approximately one barcoded beta molecule for every two T cells.

The V gene is TRBV7-3, the J gene TRBJ2-3; TRBD2 matches at 9 bases. This TCR derives from a man aged 30 to 39 in good health. Material for sequencing was blood. The CDR3 bases are TGTGCTACTGGGGCGGGAGGGATGACAGATACGCAGTATTTT. Translating it yields CATGAGGMTDTQYF.